The 20 T cell receptor beta chains given below trace back to one sample, sequenced in a study of blood T cells in healthy people across ages. The authors ran a second PCR of about 6 to 11 cycles using a sample-barcoded 5' primer and a J-beta primer mix. TCRdb itself ran the 5' RACE reads through MiXCR, one entry per CDR3 protein. Of 720,000 or so distinct CDR3 sequences listed, over 40% are singletons. The sample was blood. Receptor source: a man at least 80 years old in good health.

V usage is TRBV6-5 and J usage is TRBJ2-1; a weak D match, TRBD2 (7 bases). The germline V gene encodes CDR1 MNHEY and CDR2 SVGAGI. This CDR3 has 16 residues. Trimming took 7 bases from V and 0 from J, leaving 16 bases between them. The CDR3 reads CASIGRGRGSYNEQFF. CDR3 DNA: TGTGCCAGCATAGGGCGGGGGCGCGGCTCCTACAATGAGCAGTTCTTC.

This clonotype was detected a few times. This chain connects TRBV5-4 to TRBJ2-5, with D possibly TRBD2 on 6 matching bases. The CDR3 is 14 amino acids. Per germline, CDR1 SGHNT and CDR2 YYREEE (reference sequence). Trimming pared 2 bases from V and 9 bases from J, leaving 17 bases between. CDR3 DNA: TGTGCCAGCAGCTTCCCGGGAGCCCGTTTTGCCCAGTACTTC. This codes for CASSFPGARFAQYF.

The rearrangement links TRBV18 to TRBJ2-7; D unclear. Trimming removed 6 bases at V and 2 bases at J, with 14 bases between. This CDR3 is built from 14 residues. Per the germline V gene, CDR1 is KGHSH and CDR2 is LQKENI. CDR3 region: CASSQTDSTYEQYF. In DNA form, the CDR3 reads TGTGCCAGCTCCCAGACCGACTCGACCTACGAGCAGTACTTC.

This clonotype was found many times. This chain connects TRBV3-1 to TRBJ1-2; TRBD1 might be the D (5 bases). This CDR3 comprises 17 residues. Deletions cut 0 bases from V and 6 bases from J, with 20 bases between. The germline V gene encodes CDR1 LGHDT and CDR2 YNNKEL (reference sequence). DNA for the CDR3: TGTGCCAGCAGCCAAGATGAGGGGCGCTTCCTTTACGATGGCTACACCTTC. Its translation is CASSQDEGRFLYDGYTF.

This clonotype was recorded only once. The genes are TRBV6-5 and TRBJ1-2; 8 bases match TRBD1. The CDR3 runs to 14 residues. In germline, CDR1 is MNHEY, CDR2 SVGAGI. The J segment lost 8 bases and the V segment lost 7 bases, leaving 12 bases of the junction unmatched. The chain's CDR3 is CASTPSGRGQGYTF. CDR3 in DNA: TGTGCCAGCACCCCCTCCGGCAGGGGGCAAGGCTACACCTTC.

This clonotype showed up just once. The gene calls are TRBV7-8 and TRBJ2-5; D might be TRBD1 or TRBD2, each matching 5 bases. Germline assignment: CDR1 SGHVS and CDR2 FQNEAQ. The V end lost 0 bases, the J end lost 2 bases, and 13 bases lay between the germline ends. CDR3 length: 16 amino acids. The chain's CDR3 is CASSLAGLRGQETQYF. The CDR3 DNA sequence: TGTGCCAGCAGCTTAGCGGGGTTGAGGGGACAAGAGACCCAGTACTTC.

The chain employs TRBV11-3 and TRBJ2-7, with D uncertain. CDR1 and CDR2 (germline): SGHNT, YENEEA. The V end lost 0 bases, the J end lost 6 bases, and 9 bases lay between the germline ends. CDR3 length equals 13 residues. CDR3 bases: TGTGCCAGCAGCTTAGACTACCTCGGCGAGCAGTACTTC. Protein sequence: CASSLDYLGEQYF.

The chain carries TRBV7-2 and TRBJ2-5; a possible D gene is TRBD1 (6 bases). CDR3 length: 15 residues. The germline V gene encodes CDR1 SGHTA and CDR2 FQGNSA. V was pared by 2 bases and J by 4 bases, with 14 bases between. The CDR3: CASSLLGAQGETQYF. CDR3 bases: TGTGCCAGCAGCTTACTGGGGGCGCAGGGAGAGACCCAGTACTTC. Filled out from reference TRBV7-2 and TRBJ2-5, the complete variable domain reads GAGVSQSPSNKVTEKGKDVELRCDPISGHTALYWYRQSLGQGLEFLIYFQGNSAPDKSGLPSDRFSAERTGGSVSTLTIQRTQQEDSAVYLCASSLLGAQGETQYFGPGTRLLVL.

This clonotype has just a few counts. In DNA, the CDR3 is TGTGCCAGCAGCCCCGGGACGGCCGGGGCCCAGTACTTC. Amino acids: CASSPGTAGAQYF. V is TRBV6-5 and J is TRBJ2-5; D may match TRBD1 or TRBD2 (5 bases each). This CDR3 spans 13 amino acids. Trimming removed 6 bases from V and 9 bases from J, with 17 bases in between. Germline CDR1 reads MNHEY; CDR2 reads SVGAGI.

The J gene is TRBJ2-7, the V gene TRBV7-7; TRBD1 aligns across 9 bases. CDR3 size: 17 residues. V shed 3 bases and J 3 bases; nucleotides not matched to a gene: 12. Germline V gene sequence: CDR1 SSHAT, CDR2 FNYEAQ (reference sequence). CDR3 sequence: CASSFHYPGQGGYEQYF. DNA for the CDR3: TGTGCCAGCAGCTTCCATTATCCGGGACAGGGAGGCTACGAGCAGTACTTC.

V usage is TRBV4-2 and J usage is TRBJ2-1; 8 nucleotides agree with TRBD2. The CDR3 is made up of 15 amino acids. Germline CDR1 reads LGHNA; CDR2 reads YNFKEQ. V was pared by 3 bases and J by 1 base, with 2 bases of the junction left unmatched. The CDR3 here is CASSQTSASYNEQFF. The CDR3 DNA reads TGTGCCAGCAGCCAGACTAGCGCTTCCTACAATGAGCAGTTCTTC.

The genes are TRBV6-1 and TRBJ1-2; TRBD1 aligns across 9 bases. Germline loops: CDR1 MNHNS, CDR2 SASEGT. The junction had 10 bases not matched to a gene; V was cut back by 6 bases and J by 8 bases. The CDR3 consists of 14 residues. The CDR3 DNA reads as TGTGCCAGCAGGATCACCGGGACAGGGAAAGGCTACACCTTC. Its translation is CASRITGTGKGYTF.

The J gene is TRBJ2-3, the V gene TRBV7-2, with 9 bases fitting TRBD1. CDR3 length equals 15 residues. V was pared by 1 base and J by 6 bases, with 5 bases of the junction left unmatched. Germline-derived CDR1 and CDR2 are SGHTA and FQGNSA. The CDR3 loop is CASSLGGTGTDTQYF. DNA for the CDR3: TGTGCCAGCAGCTTAGGTGGGACAGGGACCGATACGCAGTATTTT.

The chain links TRBV7-2 to TRBJ2-2; 7 bases match TRBD2. The V gene's germline CDR1 is SGHTA and CDR2 FQGNSA. V lost 1 base and J lost 6; bases outside the gene matches: 8. This CDR3 is built from 16 residues. In DNA form, the CDR3 reads TGTGCCAGCAGCTTAGTGGGCGGGAGCTCCCCCGGGGAGCTGTTTTTT. It encodes CASSLVGGSSPGELFF.

This clonotype appeared a few times. The chain recombines TRBV20-1 with TRBJ2-3; D assignment may be TRBD1 or TRBD2 (5 bases each). Trimming took 3 bases from V and 0 from J, leaving 10 bases between them. The CDR3 has 14 amino acids. Germline V gene sequence: CDR1 DFQATT, CDR2 SNEGSKA (reference sequence). CDR3 loop: CSARGPPSTDTQYF. The CDR3 coding sequence is TGCAGTGCTAGGGGACCACCTAGCACAGATACGCAGTATTTT.

The chain carries TRBV2 and TRBJ2-5; 9 bases align to TRBD1. The last part of the DNA fits TRBJ2-7 better; the J call may be wrong. This CDR3 is 16 amino acids long. In germline, CDR1 is SNHLY, CDR2 FYNNEI. Written as DNA, the CDR3 is TGTGCCAGCAGGGGACAGGGTGTCGACGCAGGATACGAGCAGTACTTC. It is translated as CASRGQGVDAGYEQYF.

This clonotype was detected many times. The chain combines TRBV7-2 with TRBJ2-5; D possibly corresponds to TRBD2 (5 bases). Germline CDR1 is SGHTA and CDR2 is FQGNSA. V was trimmed by 1 base and J by 6 bases, leaving 12 bases between them. This CDR3 is built from 14 residues. As DNA, the CDR3 is TGTGCCAGCAGCTTAGAGAGGGCGCAGAAGACCCAGTACTTC. It encodes CASSLERAQKTQYF.

The chain carries TRBV2 and TRBJ2-5, with TRBD2 matching over 7 bases. Germline V gene lookup returns CDR1 SNHLY and CDR2 FYNNEI. There are 14 residues in the CDR3. The ends lost 8 bases at V and 2 bases at J; junction bases unmatched: 8. The CDR3 loop reads CASVLLAEQETQYF. CDR3 nucleotides: TGTGCCAGCGTTCTTCTAGCGGAACAAGAGACCCAGTACTTC.

This clonotype was found a few times. This chain connects TRBV30 to TRBJ2-7; TRBD2 matches 8 bases. Germline V gene lookup returns CDR1 GTSNPN and CDR2 SVGIG (reference sequence). CDR3 size: 13 residues. V lost 3 bases to trimming and J lost 1 base; unmatched junction nucleotides: 2. The CDR3 protein is CAWRTSESYEQYF. CDR3 DNA: TGTGCCTGGAGGACTAGCGAATCCTACGAGCAGTACTTC.

The CDR3 nucleotides are TGTGCCAGCAGCGCCCAGTTTGGCGGCTACACCTTC. Translation gives CASSAQFGGYTF. The chain combines TRBV14 with TRBJ1-2; unclear D gene. The CDR3 consists of 12 residues. Trimming removed 5 bases from V and 8 bases from J, with 12 bases in between. The germline CDR1 and CDR2 sequences are SGHDN and FVKESK.